Listed here is a single TCR beta chain. CDR3 length equals 17 residues. The V end lost 9 bases, the J end lost 0 bases, and 20 bases lay between the germline ends. Germline CDR1 is LNHDA and CDR2 is SQIVND (reference sequence). In the original workflow: For nucleated cells, counts were estimated from reference gene primer amplification. Method: immunoSEQ multiplex PCR; TCRdb's copy keeps in-frame clones and lacks some. D and trimming come from the DNA, and the V and J calls and clone size come from that table. Seen here are 250,000 to 350,000 clones, roughly 88% observed once, and the top ten hold 2.5% to 3%. This sample was taken from a study of blood T cell repertoires in COVID-19. About the research overall: The samples span acute and convalescent COVID-19 from the United States, Italy and Spain. T cells, B-cell-depleted T cells, or PBMCs supplied cDNA or gDNA.

Sequenced input: peripheral blood. The rearrangement links TRBV19 to TRBJ1-4; no firm D call. This TCR came from a woman aged 25 to 39 with active or convalescent COVID-19. CDR3 in DNA: TGTGCCAGCAAAGGGAGAGGACTGGGTCCAACTAATGAAAAACTGTTTTTT. This gives the protein CASKGRGLGPTNEKLFF.